This TCR beta chain was sequenced during a study of T cells after yellow fever vaccination. Broader study findings: Of the clonotypes, a small share occurred in both CD4 and CD8 compartments.

TCRdb independently ran MiXCR on the 5' RACE reads; one entry per CDR3 protein. The table includes more than 300,000 distinct CDR3 sequences, around a tenth detected once. The germline CDR1 and CDR2 sequences are MGHRA and YSYEKL. V lost 1 base, J lost 8 bases, and 8 bases lay in between. This CDR3 comprises 13 residues. To note about this clonotype: The antigen remains undetermined.

Sequencing used CD4+ T cells sorted from PBMCs, obtained 45 days after the yellow fever booster vaccination. This sequence was found in a man aged 18 to 29 who received the YFV17D yellow fever vaccine. The rearrangement uses TRBV4-1 and TRBJ1-4; unclear D gene. This CDR3 is CASSQVVGEKLFF. The CDR3 DNA follows: TGCGCCAGCAGCCAAGTTGTGGGAGAAAAACTGTTTTTT.